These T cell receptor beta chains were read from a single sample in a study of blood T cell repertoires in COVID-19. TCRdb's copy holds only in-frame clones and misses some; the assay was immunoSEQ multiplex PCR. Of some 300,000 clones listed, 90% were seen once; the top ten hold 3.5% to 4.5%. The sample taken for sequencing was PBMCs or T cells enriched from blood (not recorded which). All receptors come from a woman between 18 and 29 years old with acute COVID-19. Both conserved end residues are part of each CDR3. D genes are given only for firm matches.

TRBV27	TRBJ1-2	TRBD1	TGTGCCAGCAGTTCCCGAGGACAGGGGGCAAACTATGGCTACACCTTC	CASSSRGQGANYGYTF
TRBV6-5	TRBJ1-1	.	TGTGCCAGCAGACTACAGGGCGTGGACACTGAAGCTTTCTTT	CASRLQGVDTEAFF
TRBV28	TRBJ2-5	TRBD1	TGTGCCAGCAAAGGGGGTGGATTGGGACAGACCCAAGAGACCCAGTACTTC	CASKGGGLGQTQETQYF
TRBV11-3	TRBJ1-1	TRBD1	TGTGCCAGCAGCCAGGACAGGGCATCCTACCGGAGTGAAGCTTTCTTT	CASSQDRASYRSEAFF
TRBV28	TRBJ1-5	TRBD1	TGTGCCAGCAGCCAGACAGGGTCCGGCCAGCCCCAGCATTTT	CASSQTGSGQPQHF
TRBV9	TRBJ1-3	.	TGTGCCAGCAGCGTAGGCCGAGCTCCTGGAAACACCATATATTTT	CASSVGRAPGNTIYF
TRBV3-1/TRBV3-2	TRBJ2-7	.	TGTGCCAGCAGCCAAGGACTTTACTCCTACGAGCAGTACTTC	CASSQGLYSYEQYF
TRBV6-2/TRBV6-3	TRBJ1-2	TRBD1	TGTGCCAGCAGTTTATCCCCAGGGGGCGGCTACACCTTC	CASSLSPGGGYTF
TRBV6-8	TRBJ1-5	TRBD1	TGTGCCAGCAGTTACCTTGAAACCGGGACAGCCTATAGCAATCAGCCCCAGCATTTT	CASSYLETGTAYSNQPQHF
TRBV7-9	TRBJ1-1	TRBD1	TGTGCCAGCAGTAGGGGGCCAGGGGACCCCGCAAACACTGAAGCTTTCTTT	CASSRGPGDPANTEAFF
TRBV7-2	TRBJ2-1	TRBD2	TGTGCCAGCAGCTTGCCCAGCCTAGCGGAGGAGGATGAGCAGTTCTTC	CASSLPSLAEEDEQFF
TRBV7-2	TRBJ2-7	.	TGTGCCAGCAGCGCCTCTAGGGGCGAGCAGTACTTC	CASSASRGEQYF
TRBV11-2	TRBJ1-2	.	TGTGCCAGCAGCTTAGGGGACACAAGTGGCTACACCTTC	CASSLGDTSGYTF